Listed below are T cell receptor beta chains from one sample, sequenced in a study of cytomegalovirus exposure and HLA in healthy donors. Data came from immunoSEQ multiplex PCR; TCRdb stores just in-frame clones and leaves some out. The data show about 140,000 clones, roughly 79% seen once. Specimen: PBMCs. All receptors derive from a man aged 30 to 39 in good health and CMV-seropositive. Both conserved end residues are part of each CDR3. The D gene is left open where the match is weak. Clone size is stated in some rows and not others, as once, few, many or a class when expanded.

D,J,V,size,DNA,CDR3
.,TRBJ1-2,TRBV7-9,.,TGTGCCAGCAGCTTAGAACAGGGAGCTAACTATGGCTACACCTTC,CASSLEQGANYGYTF
.,TRBJ2-5,TRBV6-1,few,TGTGCCAGCTCAGGACACCCTCAAGAGACCCAGTACTTC,CASSGHPQETQYF
TRBD2,TRBJ2-5,TRBV6-5,once,TGTGCCAGCAGTTACCGCGGACTAGCGGGAAGGGAGACCCAGTACTTC,CASSYRGLAGRETQYF
.,TRBJ1-2,TRBV6-1,.,TGTGCCAGCAGTGAAGCACGTCGAGCGGGCTACACCTTC,CASSEARRAGYTF
TRBD1,TRBJ1-1,TRBV6-5,.,TGTGCCACCCGACAGGGAATGGCGAACACTGAAGCTTTCTTT,CATRQGMANTEAFF
.,TRBJ2-3,TRBV7-3,.,TGTGCCAGCAGCTTAATGAGGGCAGGGGTCCGCGGTTCAGATACGCAGTATTTT,CASSLMRAGVRGSDTQYF
TRBD2,TRBJ2-1,TRBV6-1,.,TGTGCCAGCAGCTTTACTAGCGGGGGGCCGTTTGAGCAGTTCTTC,CASSFTSGGPFEQFF
.,TRBJ1-2,TRBV11-3,.,TGTGCCAGCAGCTTAGTTGGCAGCGGCTATGGCTACACCTTC,CASSLVGSGYGYTF
.,TRBJ2-7,TRBV11-2,.,TGTGCCAGCAGCTCTATTGAGCAGTACTTC,CASSSIEQYF
TRBD1,TRBJ1-4,TRBV6-6,few,TGTGCCAGCAGTTACTCTGCAGGGGGAGAAAAACTGTTTTTT,CASSYSAGGEKLFF
.,TRBJ1-4,TRBV19,.,TGTGCCAGTAGTAGTCACCAGGAAATCGATGAAAAACTGTTTTTT,CASSSHQEIDEKLFF
TRBD2,TRBJ2-7,TRBV5-1,.,TGCGCCAGCAGCGTATCGGGAGGGGGTAGCTCCTACGAGCAGTACTTC,CASSVSGGGSSYEQYF
TRBD1,TRBJ1-5,TRBV6-6,.,TGTGCCAGCAGCCTAGGACAGGGTGGACAGCCCCAGCATTTT,CASSLGQGGQPQHF
.,TRBJ1-5,TRBV2,.,TGTGCCAGCAGTGAACTAGTGCAGGGAAACAATCAGCCCCAGCATTTT,CASSELVQGNNQPQHF
.,TRBJ1-1,TRBV18,.,TGTGCCAGCTCACCCAATCACCCGGGGGCTGAAGCTTTCTTT,CASSPNHPGAEAFF
.,TRBJ1-5,TRBV7-3,.,TGTGCCAGGAGGGGTCGTAGCGGGTCCAATCAGCCCCAGCATTTT,CARRGRSGSNQPQHF
.,TRBJ1-1,TRBV11-3,.,TGTGCCAGCACCTCCGGGGATCCAAACACTGAAGCTTTCTTT,CASTSGDPNTEAFF
.,TRBJ2-1,TRBV28,.,TGTGCCAGCAGACCCAACCCTTACAGCAATGAGCAGTTCTTC,CASRPNPYSNEQFF
.,TRBJ1-4,TRBV7-9,.,TGTGCCAGCAGCTTACAAGGGGTCCGAACTAATGAAAAACTGTTTTTT,CASSLQGVRTNEKLFF
TRBD2,TRBJ2-3,TRBV2,.,TGTGCCACCTCGCAAACTAGCGGGGGGGCAGGGTCGCAGTATTTT,CATSQTSGGAGSQYF
.,TRBJ2-3,TRBV29-1,.,TGCAGCGTTGGTAATGAGGCAGGGTACCCGGATACGCAGTATTTT,CSVGNEAGYPDTQYF
.,TRBJ1-6,TRBV5-6,few,TGTGCCAGCAGCTTGACAGGTACTTATGATTCACCCCTCCACTTT,CASSLTGTYDSPLHF
.,TRBJ2-5,TRBV7-6,.,TGTGCCAGCAGCTCGCTAAATCAGGGAGAGACCCAGTACTTC,CASSSLNQGETQYF
.,TRBJ2-7,TRBV27,.,TGTGCCAGCAGTAAGCCCGGTCTCTTAATGGACAGCCAGTACTTC,CASSKPGLLMDSQYF
TRBD2,TRBJ2-7,TRBV7-9,.,TGTGCCAGCAGCTTAGAGGGTAGCGGGGGTAAGGACTACGAGCAGTACTTC,CASSLEGSGGKDYEQYF
TRBD2,TRBJ2-5,TRBV18,.,TGTGCCAGCTCACCAGGACTAGAGATCGGGCAGTACTTC,CASSPGLEIGQYF
TRBD1,TRBJ2-6,TRBV28,.,TGTGCCAGCCTCCGGGACAGGGGGTTCTCTGGGGCCAACGTCCTGACTTTC,CASLRDRGFSGANVLTF
.,TRBJ1-2,TRBV6-1,.,TGTGCCAGCAGTGACAGGGCTAACTATGGCTACACCTTC,CASSDRANYGYTF
.,TRBJ2-5,TRBV2,.,TGTGCCAGCAGAGGACAGCCCCAAGAGACCCAGTACTTC,CASRGQPQETQYF
TRBD1,TRBJ1-2,TRBV9,.,TGTGCCAGCAGCGTAGGGGACAGGGATGGCTACACCTTC,CASSVGDRDGYTF
TRBD1,TRBJ1-2,TRBV2,.,TGTGCCAGCAGTTCTCGGGACAGGGGAGACTATGGCTACACCTTC,CASSSRDRGDYGYTF
.,TRBJ2-2,TRBV6-5,.,TGTGCCAGTTTTACAGGGACCACCGGGGAGCTGTTTTTT,CASFTGTTGELFF
TRBD1,TRBJ1-4,TRBV5-1,.,TGCGCCAGCAGCTTAGGACAGGGGTATAATGAAAAACTGTTTTTT,CASSLGQGYNEKLFF
TRBD1,TRBJ1-1,TRBV12-5,few,TGTGCTAGTGGTTTGGTAACAGGGGGCAGAGGAGCTTTCTTT,CASGLVTGGRGAFF
.,TRBJ2-1,TRBV5-6,.,TGTGCCAGCAGTCGTAGGGTCGGGGTAGCGGAGACCAATGAGCAGTTCTTC,CASSRRVGVAETNEQFF
TRBD2,TRBJ2-1,TRBV2,.,TGTGCCAGCAGTGAAACTAGCGGGAGCAGTGAGCAGTTCTTC,CASSETSGSSEQFF
TRBD1,TRBJ1-2,TRBV11-3,.,TGTGCCAGCAGCTTATTTGGACAGGCCTCAGCTAACTATGGCTACACCTTC,CASSLFGQASANYGYTF
TRBD1,TRBJ1-2,TRBV5-1,.,TGCGCCAGCAGCTTTCCGGGACAGGGAATCTATGGCTACACCTTC,CASSFPGQGIYGYTF
.,TRBJ1-4,TRBV18,.,TGTGCCAGCTCACCTCTTCAGGGGTCAACTAATGAAAAACTGTTTTTT,CASSPLQGSTNEKLFF
.,TRBJ2-1,TRBV27,.,TGTGCCAGCAGTCCCACGTATACAGGATACAATGAGCAGTTCTTC,CASSPTYTGYNEQFF
.,TRBJ1-2,TRBV7-2,.,TGTGCCAGCAGCCCCCTTGACTATGGCTACACCTTC,CASSPLDYGYTF
.,TRBJ2-7,TRBV25-1,.,TGTGCCAGCAGTGATCAAGGAAGACAGACTTTTTCCTACGAGCAGTACTTC,CASSDQGRQTFSYEQYF
.,TRBJ1-3,TRBV4-1,.,TGCGCCAGCAGCCAACCCGAACAGGGTTCGATCTCTGGAAACACCATATATTTT,CASSQPEQGSISGNTIYF
.,TRBJ2-3,TRBV7-9,few,TGTGCCAGCAGCTTAGACGGCGGTCCCACAGATACGCAGTATTTT,CASSLDGGPTDTQYF